The following is a T cell receptor beta chain sequence with its context. The antigen is undetermined. Any patient presenting with uncontrolled infection, other autoimmune disease, pregnancy or lactation was left out. The data are from a study of T cells in Graves' hyperthyroidism and ophthalmopathy. Whole-study results and caveats: Peripheral blood also featured most of the thyroid clonotypes expanded above 0.001.

The investigators amplified TCR beta CDR3 regions from RNA transcripts. HTBI primers were the set used in a first-round RT-PCR of the TCR CDR3. TCRdb itself ran the multiplex PCR reads through MiXCR, one entry per CDR3 protein. The sample has roughly 570,000 distinct CDR3 sequences; approximately 44% are singletons. V lost 6 bases to trimming and J lost 0 bases; unmatched junction nucleotides: 10. CDR3 length: 15 residues. Germline V CDR1 and CDR2: DFQATT, SNEGSKA (reference sequence). What was sequenced was peripheral blood or thyroid tissue (not recorded which). The gene calls are TRBV20-1 and TRBJ2-7, with 8 positions matching TRBD2. This receptor was identified in an adult woman with Graves' disease, either hyperthyroidism or ophthalmopathy (not recorded which). This CDR3 reads CSALTSEDSSYEQYF. The CDR3 DNA reads TGCAGTGCCTTGACTAGCGAAGATAGCTCCTACGAGCAGTACTTC.